This TCR beta chain was found in a study of identical twins. A universal primer site was created by template switching, with the cDNA bearing unique molecular identifiers. TCRdb fed the 5' RACE reads into MiXCR, producing one record per CDR3 protein. Of hundreds of thousands of distinct CDR3 sequences listed, 18% were seen once; the top ten hold over 10%. Notes on this clonotype: Its antigen remains unknown.

General study points: Carriage of fewer insertions was seen in abundant cord blood beta clonotypes, whereas memory repertoires showed none.

This CDR3 contains 15 residues. Per the germline V gene, CDR1 is MNHNS and CDR2 is SASEGT. V dropped 6 bases and J dropped 1 base, with 16 bases sitting between them. This same sample was also taken into another study, of T cells expressing NK-cell markers. As that report states: Dominant NKG2C+ clonotype frequencies of about 1.0-7.0% of CD8+ T cells were measured in 5 or 6 donors. These clonotypes, the leaders elsewhere, also led the CD3+CD56-NKG2C+ fraction in a handful of donors.

The clonotype was recovered from a young woman in good health. V and J are TRBV6-1 and TRBJ2-7; tentative D call: TRBD1 (6 bases). Sample: PBMCs. Written as DNA, the CDR3 is TGTGCCAGCAGGGAACAGGGAATCGGATCCTACGAGCAGTACTTC. Its translation: CASREQGIGSYEQYF.